These 7 T cell receptor beta chains were all obtained from the same sample, sequenced in a study of primary melanoma T cells and metastatic recurrence. Assay used: immunoSEQ multiplex PCR; TCRdb lists only in-frame clones, some missing. This table holds some 120 clones, 88% found once. Sequenced input: melanoma tumor tissue. All receptors derive from a human donor with melanoma.

CDR3 DNA: TGTGCCTGGAGTACCAACACAGGGAGTATGCGGGGCGATGAGCAGTTCTTC. It yields the protein CAWSTNTGSMRGDEQFF. V and J are TRBV30 and TRBJ2-1; the D call may be TRBD1 or TRBD2 (6 bases each). Germline V CDR1 and CDR2: GTSNPN, SVGIG (reference sequence). This CDR3 is built from 17 residues. V lost 2 bases to trimming and J lost 8 bases, with 25 bases between them.

The gene calls are TRBV6-8 and TRBJ2-4, with TRBD2 as a possible D gene (5 bases). This CDR3 is built from 14 residues. Trimming cost V 8 bases and J 2 bases, with 13 bases left between them. Germline V CDR1 and CDR2: MNHGY, SAAAGT. The CDR3 loop is CASSPYGTKNIQYF. The CDR3 coding sequence is TGTGCCAGCTCCCCCTACGGGACCAAAAACATTCAGTACTTC.

The chain is built from TRBV6-8 and TRBJ2-5, with D possibly TRBD1 on 5 matching bases. The V and J ends lost 0 bases and 1 base respectively, with 9 bases between them. The CDR3 consists of 15 residues. Germline loops: CDR1 MNHGY, CDR2 SAAAGT. CDR3 nucleotide sequence: TGTGCCAGCAGTTACTCGAACAGGATCCAAGAGACCCAGTACTTC. Translation: CASSYSNRIQETQYF.

As to this clone: It is unclear where the CDR3 begins or ends on the DNA, so no DNA is shown, and the CDR3 is as TCRdb lists it. The chain recombines TRBV12-2 with TRBJ2-2; whether TRBD2, the table's D call, matches the DNA was not checked. TRBV12-2 is flagged as a pseudogene. The CDR3 is 16 amino acids in total, end residues counted. CDR3 loop: CASRWASGTNTGELFF.

The chain uses TRBV5-1 and TRBJ2-1, with 10 bases matching TRBD2. The germline V gene encodes CDR1 SGHRS and CDR2 YFSETQ. The CDR3 is 16 residues long. The V gene end was trimmed by 0 bases and the J gene end by 2 bases; junction bases not matched to a gene: 2. CDR3 coding DNA: TGCGCCAGCAGCTTGGGCGGACTAGCGGCCTACAATGAGCAGTTCTTC. Translating it yields CASSLGGLAAYNEQFF.

Note on this clone: An end of the junction does not agree with germline; a read error may underlie this. This chain joins TRBV25-1 and TRBJ2-3, with TRBD1 matching over 10 bases. This CDR3 region has 14 residues. From germline, CDR1 is MGHDK and CDR2 SYGVNS. In DNA form, the CDR3 reads TGTGCCAACAGTGAAGGACAGGGGGCAGATACGCAGTATTTT. Translation: CANSEGQGADTQYF.

This chain joins TRBV6-8 and TRBJ1-5; unclear D gene. V was cut by 2 bases and J by 1 base, with 3 bases left in between. Germline-derived CDR1 and CDR2 are MNHGY and SAAAGT. The CDR3 has 13 amino acids. CDR3 nucleotides: TGTGCCAGCAGTTACGACAGCAATCAGCCCCAGCATTTT. Amino acid sequence: CASSYDSNQPQHF.